This TCR beta chain was identified in a study of vaccination effects on CD4 cells after COVID-19. This CDR3 comprises 12 residues. Trimming removed 9 bases from V and 4 bases from J, with 10 bases in between. Germline lookup yields CDR1 WNHNN and CDR2 SYGVQD (reference sequence). Researchers isolated CD4+ T cells once 9 to 11 days of culture had elapsed. Participants were vaccinated with two doses of either the BNT162b2 or mRNA-1273 vaccine. This clone is a singleton in its sample. Antigen unknown. General observations from the study: Clones induced by infection and by vaccine showed marked clonal contraction late after vaccination.

The repertoire was sequenced with immunoSEQ multiplex PCR; TCRdb's copy has only in-frame clones and lacks some. The sample holds fewer than 35,000 clones, about 67% seen once. The rearrangement links TRBV10-1 to TRBJ2-1; D may be TRBD1 (5 bases). The sample consisted of CD4+ T cells from PBMCs cultured without peptide, taken after COVID-19 vaccination. The origin of this receptor is a human donor who received a COVID-19 vaccine. Here the CDR3 reads CASLQDYNEQFF. The CDR3 DNA follows: TGCGCCAGTCTACAGGATTACAATGAGCAGTTCTTC.